The clone carrying this TCR beta chain showed up just a few times. V shed 8 bases and J 4 bases; nucleotides not matched to a gene: 1. CDR1 is MNHNY, CDR2 SVGAGI, per germline (reference sequence). CDR3 length: 12 residues. This record belongs to a study of molecular identifiers for immune sequencing clone quantification. TCRdb ran MiXCR on the PCR reads and lists one entry per CDR3 protein. The table lists some 580,000 distinct CDR3 sequences, around 25% of them singletons. The sequenced sample consisted of naive CD8+ T cells from blood, with Jurkat cell RNA spiked in. The subset here: FACS-sorted CD8+CD4-CCR7+CD45RA+ naive T cells. The clonotype was recovered from a human donor in good health. Some libraries in this study had Jurkat cell RNA spiked in. V and J are TRBV6-6 and TRBJ2-2; TRBD2 agrees at 7 bases. The chain's CDR3 is CASGGGTGELFF. In DNA, the CDR3 is TGTGCCAGCGGGGGGGGCACCGGGGAGCTGTTTTTT.